These 12 T cell receptor beta chains came from one sample sequenced in a study of shared clonotypes between healthy human individuals. Naive-designated CD8 cells lacked CD45RO, were positively enriched for CCR7, and omitted terminally differentiated effector memory CD45RA+ cells. Assay used: immunoSEQ multiplex PCR; TCRdb lists only in-frame clones, some missing. The data contain about 1.9 million clones, just over 90% of them singletons. Sequenced: naive CD8+ T cells from PBMCs. These receptors were obtained from a man aged 18 to 29 in good health. Some clones in this sample may be carry-over from other donors' samples.

The rearrangement uses TRBV29-1 and TRBJ1-2; D uncertain. Germline CDR1 reads SQVTM; CDR2 reads ANQGSEA. This CDR3 has 18 amino acids. V was trimmed by 1 base and J by 7 bases, leaving 28 bases between them. DNA of the CDR3: TGCAGCGTTGAAGGAGTGGCGTCGGGTAAACTTCCGAAAGGTGGCTACACCTTC. Encoded protein: CSVEGVASGKLPKGGYTF.

The DNA of the CDR3 is TGCGCCAGCAGTGAAGGCCACGAGCAGTACTTC. Encoded protein: CASSEGHEQYF. The V gene is TRBV10-1, the J gene TRBJ2-7; D not resolved. Germline CDR1 WNHNN, CDR2 SYGVQD (reference sequence). The ends were cut back, 3 bases at V and 5 bases at J, with 5 bases in the middle. CDR3 size: 11 residues.

The gene calls are TRBV27 and TRBJ1-6; 7 bases align to TRBD1. This CDR3 is 12 amino acids long. With V trimmed by 4 bases and J by 15 bases, 6 bases remained unmatched. Germline CDR1 reads MNHEY; CDR2 reads SMNVEV (reference sequence). For the CDR3, the DNA is TGTGCCAGCAGTTCACAGGGGAGGGACCTCCACTTT. It yields the protein CASSSQGRDLHF.

The rearrangement uses TRBV4-3 and TRBJ2-7; 11 bases are shared with TRBD2. J lost 4 bases, V lost 0 bases, and 5 bases had no gene match. Germline assignment: CDR1 LGHNA and CDR2 YSLEER. The CDR3 runs 16 residues. CDR3 region: CASSQELTSGRYEQYF. DNA of the CDR3: TGCGCCAGCAGCCAAGAACTCACTAGCGGGAGATACGAGCAGTACTTC.

The rearrangement joins TRBV28 to TRBJ2-3, with D perhaps TRBD1 (6 bases). Trimming left V 3 bases short and J 4 bases short, with 14 bases between. CDR1 and CDR2 from the germline V gene are MDHEN and SYDVKM. This CDR3 region has 15 residues. DNA for the CDR3: TGTGCCAGCAGTTTCGAGCTGGGGGCGGCAGATACGCAGTATTTT. It translates to CASSFELGAADTQYF. Together with reference TRBV28 and TRBJ2-3, the CDR3 gives the full variable domain: DVKVTQSSRYLVKRTGEKVFLECVQDMDHENMFWYRQDPGLGLRLIYFSYDVKMKEKGDIPEGYSVSREKKERFSLILESASTNQTSMYLCASSFELGAADTQYFGPGTRLTVL.

The chain is built from TRBV5-1 and TRBJ2-7; 11 bases map to TRBD2. Germline loops: CDR1 SGHRS, CDR2 YFSETQ. The length of the CDR3 is 15 residues. The V segment lost 4 bases and the J segment 0 bases; nucleotides outside the gene matches: 3. CDR3 residues: CASSEGLADSYEQYF. CDR3 DNA sequence: TGCGCCAGCAGCGAGGGACTAGCGGACTCCTACGAGCAGTACTTC.

On this clone: The same CDR3 can be traced to other DNA sequences in this sample. The chain couples TRBV11-2 to TRBJ2-7; D unresolved. V lost 5 bases and J lost 2, with 10 bases in between. The germline gives CDR1 SGHAT, CDR2 FQNNGV. The CDR3 covers 13 residues. In DNA form, the CDR3 reads TGTGCCAGCAGCCATGGAGCCGCCTACGAGCAGTACTTC. It encodes CASSHGAAYEQYF.

The rearrangement joins TRBV6-6 to TRBJ2-1; D not certain. Trimming removed 7 bases from V and 7 bases from J, with 20 bases in between. CDR1 and CDR2 from the germline V gene are MNHNY and SVGAGI (reference sequence). The CDR3 consists of 15 residues. This CDR3 is CASTQRWAQRNEQFF. Here the CDR3 DNA reads TGTGCCAGCACACAAAGGTGGGCCCAACGTAATGAGCAGTTCTTC.

This clone appeared once. This chain uses TRBV4-1 with TRBJ1-5, with TRBD1 matching 8 bases. Germline lookup yields CDR1 MGHRA and CDR2 YSYEKL. The CDR3 loop spans 15 amino acids. Trimming took 2 bases from V and 7 from J; bases not matched to a gene: 7. The CDR3 coding sequence is TGCGCCAGCAGCCAACCTGACAGGGGACGACAGCCCCAGCATTTT. The encoded protein is CASSQPDRGRQPQHF.

V gene TRBV13 combines with J gene TRBJ2-7; 14 bases agree with TRBD2. Germline V lookup: CDR1 PRHDT, CDR2 FYEKMQ (reference sequence). The CDR3 is 18 amino acids. Losses at the gene ends were 4 bases for V and 2 bases for J; bases not matched to a gene: 10. The CDR3 DNA follows: TGTGCCAGCAGCTCCTTGCGGACTAGCGGGAGGCAAACCTACGAGCAGTACTTC. Residues: CASSSLRTSGRQTYEQYF.

This chain uses TRBV27 with TRBJ2-7; D remains ambiguous. Trimming pared 5 bases from V and 1 base from J, leaving 9 bases between. Germline loops: CDR1 MNHEY, CDR2 SMNVEV (reference sequence). This CDR3 has 13 amino acids. CDR3 region: CASSGTASYEQYF. The CDR3 nucleotides are TGTGCCAGCAGTGGTACAGCTTCCTACGAGCAGTACTTC.

The chain links TRBV6-6 to TRBJ1-5; D not certain. Germline V gene lookup returns CDR1 MNHNY and CDR2 SVGAGI (reference sequence). This CDR3 contains 14 residues. Trimming cost V 2 bases and J 6 bases, with 11 bases left between them. CDR3 protein: CASSYPGRVQPQHF. In DNA form, the CDR3 reads TGTGCCAGCAGTTACCCGGGGAGGGTTCAGCCCCAGCATTTT.